The present T cell receptor beta chain was sequenced within a study of cytotoxic CD8 clonotypes in ibrutinib-treated CLL listed by TCRdb under 2021. As for the study more broadly: The cohort was composed of about 10 relapsed/refractory and roughly 16 treatment-naive patients; IGHV unmutated status was identified in under 18 patients. Partial responses were observed in about 25 patients and complete responses in 2; after a median follow-up of roughly 62 months, remission was maintained in approximately 14 patients and progression was observed in around twelve. The response samples were drawn at a median of roughly eleven months into treatment, with a range of roughly 6 to 40 months. On average, each sample had approximately 260,000 productive templates and more than 85,000 productive rearrangements. Of the roughly 86 people in the trial, approximately 26 had longitudinal samples available. Cryopreserved peripheral blood mononuclear cells were obtained prior to treatment, at the time of response, and at either disease progression or sustained remission. All remission and progressive disease samples were collected while patients were still receiving ibrutinib. The research as a whole found: Lymph node repertoires were not examined, and the timing of sampling was not matched between patients in sustained remission and those whose disease progressed. Public clonotypes were rare and either shrank or stayed stable during treatment, and the rise in clonality at ibrutinib response reflected expansion of private clonotypes. An increase in clonality was observed at ibrutinib response, with clonality remaining stable during sustained remission and falling back toward baseline at progression. At baseline, clonality was higher than in age-matched healthy donors and showed a strong correlation with circulating CD8+ T-cell counts.

For this clone: The antigen it recognizes is unknown. A read error may explain this, as a much larger clone is one base away. Other nucleotide sequences in the sample specify the same CDR3.

The sample's time point label, in plain terms: approximately 2 years on ibrutinib. For TCR beta library preparation, 2 to 2.5 micrograms of genomic DNA were isolated from cryopreserved PBMCs. Longitudinal blood samples from CLL patients on ibrutinib monotherapy were analyzed using high-throughput TCR beta sequencing. The patients took part in an open-label, single-center phase 2 trial of ibrutinib monotherapy. A MiSeq instrument was used for deep resolution sequencing, which targeted depths ranging from 1 in 1 million up to 1 in 200,000 T cells, with coverage averaging 10x for each clonotype. TCR beta libraries were generated with the immunoSEQ hsTCRB Kit. The authors processed their data as follows. ImmunoSEQ Data Assistant and ImmunoSEQ Analyzer were used for data analysis, and V, D and J genes were assigned according to IMGT definitions. Clonality, which ranges from 0 to 1, was calculated by subtracting the normalized Shannon entropy of productive rearrangement frequencies from one. Only overrepresented clonotypes making up at least 0.05% of each patient's repertoire were included in the public clonotype analysis. Repertoires from some twelve age-matched healthy donors in immuneACCESS were used as clonality controls. The table was pulled from immuneACCESS by TCRdb, which kept in-frame rearrangements only. Such tables lose some clones; where checked, under half of the loss comes from unresolved V genes, and the rest has no known cause. V, J and clone size derive from that table, while D and trimming were established from the DNA sequence. The sample profile shows over 120,000 clones; 70% to 80% of them were found once. The ten largest make up just over 5% of the sample.

Trimming at the junction amounts to 0 bases on V and 4 bases on J, and the germline ends lie 3 bases apart. From the cysteine up to the phenylalanine, the CDR3 has a length of 12 residues. Solely the CDR3 DNA is kept, with 36 bases framed from the first base. As encoded in the germline V gene (reference sequence), CDR1 is LNHNV while CDR2 is YYDKDF. This receptor was obtained from a human donor with chronic lymphocytic leukemia. The sequencing used PBMCs, collected after 24 months of ibrutinib treatment. In this chain, TRBV15 is recombined with TRBJ1-1; the D gene identity is not certain. The CDR3 reads as follows: CATSRDVTEAFF. The bases are TGTGCCACCAGCAGAGATGTCACTGAAGCTTTCTTT.